The present TCR beta chain was sequenced within a study of immune evolution from preneoplasia to lung adenocarcinoma. For the study at large: HLA loss of heterozygosity: over 5.5% AIS, about 15% MIA, about 32% ADC, none AAH.

The study, taken as a whole, reports: Highest clonality occurred in KRAS-mutant, not EGFR-mutant or double wild-type, nodules.

Data came from immunoSEQ multiplex PCR; TCRdb stores just in-frame clones and leaves some out. The table includes about 15,000 clones, approximately 81% detected once. Details on this clone: Its specificity is unknown.

The CDR3 has 14 residues. Germline loops: CDR1 SGHVS, CDR2 FNYEAQ. H&E slides confirmed each diagnosis, reviewed by two pathologists independently. Nucleic acids came from premalignant or tumor cells enriched by macro-dissection. The receptor comes from a person aged 65-85 years with lung adenocarcinoma. Sequencing was done on a sample of FFPE minimally invasive lung adenocarcinoma tissue. The chain carries TRBV7-6 and TRBJ2-5; 9 positions agree with TRBD1. The closer fit of TRBJ2-7 to the DNA end suggests the J call may be wrong. This CDR3 reads CASSPGQGRYEQYF. DNA of the CDR3: TGTGCCAGCAGCCCGGGACAGGGACGCTACGAGCAGTACTTC.